The 4 T cell receptor beta chains below come from one sample, sequenced in a study of chronic HIV infection and antiretroviral therapy. One entry per CDR3 protein results from TCRdb running MiXCR on the 5' RACE reads. The repertoire holds 30,000 or so distinct CDR3 sequences, with about 8.6% as singletons. Material for sequencing was peripheral blood. The origin of the receptors is an adult who had HIV and had not received antiretroviral therapy, or was an uninfected healthy control (not recorded which).

This clonotype has only a few counts. The rearrangement uses TRBV7-9 and TRBJ1-1; 8 bases are a match to TRBD1. CDR1 is SEHNR and CDR2 is FQNEAQ in the germline V gene (reference sequence). V was clipped by 5 bases and J by 5 bases; unmatched bases: 13. This CDR3 spans 16 amino acids. The CDR3 reads CASSPRTGTGRTEAFF. Here the CDR3 DNA reads TGTGCCAGCAGCCCCAGAACCGGGACAGGAAGAACTGAAGCTTTCTTT.

This clonotype was observed a single time. A much more abundant neighbour one base away suggests this may be a read error. The chain links TRBV10-3 to TRBJ1-1, with D unclear. The CDR3 runs 13 residues. The germline V gene has CDR1 ENHRY and CDR2 SYGVKD. The V end lost 4 bases, the J end lost 1 base, and 7 bases lay between the germline ends. The CDR3 coding sequence is TGTGCCATCAGTGGGGCCAAGAACACTGAAGCTTTCTTT. This gives the protein CAISGAKNTEAFF.

At least ten counts were recorded for this clonotype. The chain is built from TRBV10-3 and TRBJ2-7; D not certain. This CDR3 region has 13 residues. The germline CDR1 and CDR2 sequences are ENHRY and SYGVKD. V dropped 2 bases and J dropped 4 bases, with 9 bases sitting between them. The CDR3 protein is CAISEGSQYEQYF. The CDR3 DNA reads TGTGCCATCAGTGAGGGGTCTCAGTACGAGCAGTACTTC.

There are a few counts of this clonotype. The chain joins TRBV11-1 to TRBJ2-2; D is undetermined. CDR1 is SGHAT, CDR2 FQDESV, per germline (reference sequence). This CDR3 is 14 amino acids long. Trimming cost V 1 base and J 2 bases, with 5 bases left between them. The CDR3: CASSLGKNTGELFF. CDR3 bases: TGTGCCAGCAGCTTAGGGAAAAACACCGGGGAGCTGTTTTTT.